These 14 T cell receptor beta chains were all obtained from the same sample, sequenced in a study of T cells in women clearing cervical HPV infection. TCRdb's copy holds only in-frame clones and misses some; the assay was immunoSEQ multiplex PCR. The sample holds about 35,000 clones. Sequences were obtained from blood buffy coat. These receptor sequences come from a woman aged 18 to 75 with a cervical HPV16 infection that either progressed to CIN3+ or cleared (not recorded which).

About this clone itself: Read coverage stops 3 residues before the CDR3 terminus; the germline J gene supplies the remainder. The chain carries TRBV7-2 and TRBJ1-6; no reliable D call. This CDR3 contains 15 residues. Germline assignment: CDR1 SGHTA and CDR2 FQGNSA. V was cut by 1 base and J by 7 bases, with 11 bases left in between. The CDR3 DNA, read in part, is TGTGCCAGCAGCTTAGGTCCAGGAAGGAATTCACCC. Protein: CASSLGPGRNSP. The CDR3 as a whole reads CASSLGPGRNSPLHF. Based on the CDR3 plus reference TRBV7-2 and TRBJ1-6, the full variable domain is GAGVSQSPSNKVTEKGKDVELRCDPISGHTALYWYRQSLGQGLEFLIYFQGNSAPDKSGLPSDRFSAERTGGSVSTLTIQRTQQEDSAVYLCASSLGPGRNSPLHFGNGTRLTVT.

CDR3 DNA, as far as it was read: TGTGCCAGTAGCAGTCGAAGCAATGAG. This encodes CASSSRSNE. The full CDR3 reads CASSSRSNEQFF. The chain couples TRBV19 to TRBJ2-1, with D unclear. The CDR3 end is not reached by the read, which stops 3 residues before it; the germline J gene fills it in. With 6 bases removed from V and 6 bases from J, the gap between germline ends came to 9 bases. CDR3 length: 12 amino acids. From germline, CDR1 is LNHDA and CDR2 SQIVND (reference sequence).

A word on this clone: The CDR3 goes on 3 residues after the read ends, and that part is filled in from the germline J gene. V gene TRBV19 combines with J gene TRBJ2-1; TRBD2 matches 8 bases. This CDR3 contains 15 residues. From germline, CDR1 is LNHDA and CDR2 SQIVND (reference sequence). After removal of 10 bases from V and 2 bases from J, the junction contained 10 bases not matched to a gene. The CDR3 reads CATTSGAGTYNEQFF. The CDR3 bases that were read are TGTGCCACCACTAGCGGAGCGGGGACCTACAATGAG.

Concerning this clone itself: The sequence runs out 3 residues before the end of the CDR3; the remainder is reconstructed from the germline J gene. The chain employs TRBV20-1 and TRBJ1-5; TRBD1 matches at 9 bases. This CDR3 comprises 15 residues. The V and J ends lost 3 bases and 4 bases, in that order; junction bases with no gene match: 7. CDR1 and CDR2 from the germline V gene are DFQATT and SNEGSKA (reference sequence). The CDR3 region is CSASPTDRGNQPQHF. The DNA read from the CDR3 is TGCAGTGCTAGCCCTACGGACAGGGGTAATCAGCCC.

For this clone: From the germline J gene comes the end of the CDR3, since the read stops 3 residues before it. The genes are TRBV2 and TRBJ2-7, with 12 bases aligning to TRBD2. This CDR3 contains 15 residues. Germline CDR1 is SNHLY and CDR2 is FYNNEI. V was pared by 5 bases and J by 1 base, with 3 bases of the junction left unmatched. Incomplete CDR3 DNA: TGTGCCAGCAGTTGGGGGACTAGCGGGTCCTACGAG. Residues: CASSWGTSGSYE. The full-length CDR3 reads as CASSWGTSGSYEQYF.

About this clone: The read is 3 residues too short to cover the CDR3 end, so that end is filled in from the germline J gene. The chain couples TRBV12-3 or TRBV12-4 to TRBJ2-1; D remains unclear. This CDR3 is built from 15 residues. The V gene lost 1 base and the J gene lost 4 bases, with 11 bases spanning the gap. The part of the CDR3 DNA that was read is TGTGCCAGCAGTTTAGGCGTTAGCAGATACAATGAG. Residues: CASSLGVSRYNE. The whole CDR3 sequence is CASSLGVSRYNEQFF.

Points on this clone: The read ends 3 residues shy of where the CDR3 ends; the end is completed using the germline J gene. J is TRBJ2-3 and V is TRBV7-9; no clear D gene. CDR1 is SEHNR and CDR2 is FQNEAQ in the germline V gene (reference sequence). There are 12 residues in the CDR3. Partial CDR3 DNA: TGTGCCAGCAGCCTAAATCAGGAGACG. Its protein product is CASSLNQET. Given in full, the CDR3 is CASSLNQETQYF. Based on the CDR3 plus reference TRBV7-9 and TRBJ2-3, the full variable domain is DTGVSQNPRHKITKRGQNVTFRCDPISEHNRLYWYRQTLGQGPEFLTYFQNEAQLEKSRLLSDRFSAERPKGSFSTLEIQRTEQGDSAMYLCASSLNQETQYFGPGTRLTVL.

As to this clone: The sequenced fragment ends 3 residues before the CDR3 boundary, so the rest is inferred from the germline J gene. The chain couples TRBV7-2 to TRBJ2-1; D is ambiguous. This CDR3 contains 11 residues. Germline V CDR1 and CDR2: SGHTA, FQGNSA. V gave up 3 bases and J gave up 7 bases, with 4 bases separating them. The CDR3 spells CASSFRNEQFF. The sequenced part of the CDR3 DNA is TGTGCCAGCAGCTTCAGAAATGAG.

Concerning this clone: The observed sequence ends 3 residues before the CDR3 terminus, with the missing tail filled in from the germline J gene. The genes are TRBV6-1 and TRBJ1-6, with D perhaps matching TRBD1 (6 bases). Trimming shortened V by 1 base and J by 1 base, and 11 bases separated the two germline ends. The CDR3 totals 17 residues. Germline CDR1 is MNHNS and CDR2 is SASEGT. The DNA read from the CDR3 is TGTGCCAGCAGTGAAGTAGGGGGATCGTCCTATAATTCACCC. Translation: CASSEVGGSSYNSP. The CDR3 reads in full as CASSEVGGSSYNSPLHF.

The CDR3 sequence is CASSQRSYEQYF. The CDR3 bases that were read are TGTGCCAGTTCCCAGCGCTCCTACGAG. The gene calls are TRBV7-2 and TRBJ2-7; D gene uncertain. The CDR3 goes on 3 residues after the read ends, and that part is filled in from the germline J gene. Germline V gene lookup returns CDR1 SGHTA and CDR2 FQGNSA. The CDR3 length is 12 residues. V shed 9 bases and J shed 0 bases, with 9 bases lying between them. Full variable domain (rest looked up from reference TRBV7-2 and TRBJ2-7): GAGVSQSPSNKVTEKGKDVELRCDPISGHTALYWYRQSLGQGLEFLIYFQGNSAPDKSGLPSDRFSAERTGGSVSTLTIQRTQQEDSAVYLCASSQRSYEQYFGPGTRLTVT.

CDR3 region: CASSESGGGTGSYEQYF. CDR3 DNA (partial): TGTGCCAGCAGTGAATCAGGAGGGGGGACAGGCTCCTACGAG. The rearrangement links TRBV2 to TRBJ2-7, with TRBD1 identical over 8 bases. Read coverage stops 3 residues before the CDR3 terminus; the germline J gene supplies the remainder. Germline V lookup: CDR1 SNHLY, CDR2 FYNNEI. Trimming took 2 bases from V and 0 from J; bases not matched to a gene: 9. CDR3 length equals 17 residues.

As concerns this clone: The read gets to within 3 residues of the CDR3 end, and the germline J gene fills in the rest. The chain joins TRBV2 to TRBJ2-7; TRBD1 might be the D (6 bases). V lost 8 bases and J lost 4, with 18 bases in between. The CDR3 is 14 residues long. Germline CDR1 is SNHLY and CDR2 is FYNNEI. The CDR3 sequence is CASLYRESVYEQYF. The CDR3 DNA, read in part, is TGTGCCAGCCTCTACAGGGAGTCCGTATACGAG.

The CDR3 spells CSASWTGGSGGYTF. CDR3 DNA (partial): TGCAGTGCTAGCTGGACAGGGGGCTCGGGTGGC. The chain uses TRBV20-1 and TRBJ1-2; TRBD1 agrees at 11 bases. The CDR3 extends 3 residues past the end of the read, so its final part is completed from the germline J gene. Looked up from germline, CDR1 is DFQATT and CDR2 is SNEGSKA (reference sequence). J was trimmed by 7 bases and V by 3 bases; bases with no gene match: 7. The CDR3 has 14 amino acids.

The CDR3 sequence: CASSILAGDETQYF. The CDR3 DNA, read in part, is TGTGCCAGTAGTATCTTAGCGGGAGACGAGACC. The V and J genes are TRBV19 and TRBJ2-5; the match to TRBD2 covers 9 bases. The read falls 3 residues short of the CDR3 end, and the missing part is taken from the germline J gene. The V segment lost 3 bases and the J segment 5 bases; nucleotides outside the gene matches: 4. Germline V CDR1 and CDR2: LNHDA, SQIVND (reference sequence). The CDR3 sequence is 14 residues long.